The T cell receptor beta chain described here comes from a study of tumor-infiltrating lymphocytes in primary liver carcinoma. Study-level background: Participating patients were men and women between 30 and 69 years old.

Whole-study results and caveats: Tumor-blood pairs (like tumor-adjacent pairs) overlapped less than tumor region pairs did. Roughly 8-24% of top clones, and no more, occurred in all five tumor regions.

TCR beta cDNA was made from approximately 540 ng total RNA with a constant-region primer. Libraries for TCR beta were built through three nested multiplex PCR rounds, which together made up a slightly modified ARM-PCR procedure. A C-beta reverse primer and TRBV1-TRBV30 forward primers served in each of the first two PCR rounds, at ten to eleven cycles apiece. In TCRdb, the multiplex PCR reads were re-called with MiXCR into one record per CDR3 protein. The table lists approximately 73,000 distinct CDR3 sequences, 71% of them singletons, with 12% to 15% in the top ten. As regards this clonotype: Antigen: not known.

From 20-30 mg of unsorted bulk tissue, DNA and RNA were co-extracted together. CDR1 is KGHDR, CDR2 SFDVKD, per germline. Trimming took 3 bases from V and 3 from J; bases not matched to a gene: 9. This CDR3 has 16 residues. J is TRBJ2-7 and V is TRBV24-1; 8 nucleotides agree with TRBD1. This TCR was recovered from a woman aged 55-75 years with primary liver carcinoma and hepatitis B virus infection. What was sequenced was liver tumor tissue from sampling region 4. Noted subset: tumor region T4, right-lateral pole. The DNA for the CDR3 is TGTGCCACCAGTGATACGACAGGGGTAAGTCACTACGAGCAGTACTTC. Its protein product is CATSDTTGVSHYEQYF.